This paragraph covers one T cell receptor (beta chain) sequence. Its specificity is not known. Only in-frame clones appear in the TCRdb table, and some are missing; sequencing was by immunoSEQ multiplex PCR. Of about 400,000 clones in the sample, about 80% were seen once. Treatment indicated: over 15 received Ad26.COV2.S at low or high dose, single or two shots; five or six received placebo; per-sample allocation not given. Repertoires come from day 63 after the first vaccine or placebo injection. This record comes from a study of Ad26.COV2.S vaccination and SARS-CoV-2 variants. In the study overall: Once, or twice with 56 days between doses, Ad26.COV2.S was given intramuscularly.

Study-level results: Reportedly, spike-specific CD8+ and CD4+ T cell responses achieved substantial breadth once vaccination had taken place. Using TCR breadth and depth analyses may have led to underestimated total T cell responses.

Germline V gene sequence: CDR1 LNHDA, CDR2 SQIVND (reference sequence). The CDR3 extends over 17 amino acids. V was pared by 3 bases and J by 2 bases, with 19 bases between. This clonotype was sampled from a person between 18 and 65 years old who received the Ad26.COV2.S COVID-19 vaccine or a placebo. This rearrangement joins TRBV19 to TRBJ1-1, with a weak D call TRBD1 (6 bases). Source: peripheral blood, taken in a trial of Ad26.COV2.S vaccine versus placebo. The chain's CDR3 is CASSISSGDKLNTEAFF. The CDR3 DNA follows: TGTGCCAGTAGTATCTCCTCAGGGGACAAACTAAACACTGAAGCTTTCTTT.